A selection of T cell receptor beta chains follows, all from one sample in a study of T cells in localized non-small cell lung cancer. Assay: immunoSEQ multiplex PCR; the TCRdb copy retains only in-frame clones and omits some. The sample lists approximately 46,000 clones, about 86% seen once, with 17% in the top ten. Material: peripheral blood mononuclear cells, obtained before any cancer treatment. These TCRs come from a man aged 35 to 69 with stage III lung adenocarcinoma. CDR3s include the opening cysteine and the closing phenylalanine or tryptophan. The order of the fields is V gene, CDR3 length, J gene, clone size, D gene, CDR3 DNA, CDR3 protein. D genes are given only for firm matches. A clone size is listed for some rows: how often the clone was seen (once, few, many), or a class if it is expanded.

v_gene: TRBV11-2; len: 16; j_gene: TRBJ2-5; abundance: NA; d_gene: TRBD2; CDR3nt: TGTGCCAGCAGCCGATGGACTAGCGGGCTCTCAGAGACCCAGTACTTC; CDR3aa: CASSRWTSGLSETQYF
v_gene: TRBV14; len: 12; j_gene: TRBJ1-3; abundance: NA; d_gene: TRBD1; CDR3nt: TGTGCCAGCAGCTCACAGGGGTTCACCATATATTTT; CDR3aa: CASSSQGFTIYF
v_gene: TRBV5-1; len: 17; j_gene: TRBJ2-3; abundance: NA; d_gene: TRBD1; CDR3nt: TGCGCCAGCGGGTCCGAACAGGGGATTGGTAGCACAGATACGCAGTATTTT; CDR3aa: CASGSEQGIGSTDTQYF
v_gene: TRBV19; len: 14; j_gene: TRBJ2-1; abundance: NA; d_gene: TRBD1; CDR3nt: TGTGCCAGTAGTATTGGGACAGGGATCAATGAGCAGTTCTTC; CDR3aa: CASSIGTGINEQFF
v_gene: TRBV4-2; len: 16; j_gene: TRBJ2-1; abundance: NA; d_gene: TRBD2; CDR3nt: TGTGCCAGCAGCCAAGATGGGACTAGCGGGGGGAATGAGCAGTTCTTC; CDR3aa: CASSQDGTSGGNEQFF
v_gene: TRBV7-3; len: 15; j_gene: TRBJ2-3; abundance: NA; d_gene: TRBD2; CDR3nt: TGTGCCAGCAGCTTATTCGCGGGGGGCACAGATACGCAGTATTTT; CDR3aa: CASSLFAGGTDTQYF
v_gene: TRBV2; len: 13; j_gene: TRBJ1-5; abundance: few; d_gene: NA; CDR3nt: TGTGCCAGCAATAAGTGGGCCAATCAGCCCCAGCATTTT; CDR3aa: CASNKWANQPQHF
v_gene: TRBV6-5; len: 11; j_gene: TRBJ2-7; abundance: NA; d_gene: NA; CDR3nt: TGTGCCAGCAGTTATGGGGACAAAGAGTACTTC; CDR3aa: CASSYGDKEYF
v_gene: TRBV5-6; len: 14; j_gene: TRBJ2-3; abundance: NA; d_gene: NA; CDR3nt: TGTGCCAGCAGCTTGGTTGGCGGGGCAGATACGCAGTATTTT; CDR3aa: CASSLVGGADTQYF
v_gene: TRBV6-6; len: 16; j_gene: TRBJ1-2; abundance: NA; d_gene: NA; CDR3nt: TGTGCCAGCAGTTACTCAGGTTCAGGGTTGGACTATGGCTACACCTTC; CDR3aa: CASSYSGSGLDYGYTF
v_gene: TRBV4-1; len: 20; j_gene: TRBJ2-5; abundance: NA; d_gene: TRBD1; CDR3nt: TGCGCCAGCAGCCAAGCCCCCTCCGGGACAGGGGGCGCGAAACAAGAGACCCAGTACTTC; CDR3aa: CASSQAPSGTGGAKQETQYF
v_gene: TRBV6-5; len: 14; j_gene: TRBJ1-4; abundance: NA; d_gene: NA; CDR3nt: TGTGCCAGCAGCCCGACGGGTGGGAATGAAAAACTGTTTTTT; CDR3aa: CASSPTGGNEKLFF
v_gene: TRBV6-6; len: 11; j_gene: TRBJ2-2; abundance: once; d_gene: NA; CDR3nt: TGTGCCAGCAGTTATGCCGGGGAGCTGTTTTTT; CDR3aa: CASSYAGELFF
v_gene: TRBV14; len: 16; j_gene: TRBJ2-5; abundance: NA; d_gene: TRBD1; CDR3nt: TGTGCCAGCAGCCCCCGGACAGGGCGGGCCCAAGAGACCCAGTACTTC; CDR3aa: CASSPRTGRAQETQYF
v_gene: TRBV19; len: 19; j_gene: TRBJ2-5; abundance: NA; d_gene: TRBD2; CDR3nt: TGTGCCAGTCACGCCATCGATTTCAGGGGCGGGGGGACCCAAGAGACCCAGTACTTC; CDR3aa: CASHAIDFRGGGTQETQYF
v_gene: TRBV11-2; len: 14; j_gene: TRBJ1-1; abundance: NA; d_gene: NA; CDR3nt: TGTGCCAGCAGCTCCGGGTCCTTTAACACTGAAGCTTTCTTT; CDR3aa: CASSSGSFNTEAFF
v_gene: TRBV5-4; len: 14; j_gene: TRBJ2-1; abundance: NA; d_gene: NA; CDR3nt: TGTGCCAGCAGCGCTAAAGGAAGGTACAATGAGCAGTTCTTC; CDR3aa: CASSAKGRYNEQFF
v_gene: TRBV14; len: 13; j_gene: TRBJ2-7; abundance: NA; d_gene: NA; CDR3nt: TGTGCCAGCAGCGCCGGGTCCCCTCGCGAGCAGTACTTC; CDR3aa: CASSAGSPREQYF
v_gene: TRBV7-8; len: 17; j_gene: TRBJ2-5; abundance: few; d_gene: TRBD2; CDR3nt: TGTGCCAGCAGCTTAGGCGGCGGGGGGGCGTTGAAAGAGACCCAGTACTTC; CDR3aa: CASSLGGGGALKETQYF
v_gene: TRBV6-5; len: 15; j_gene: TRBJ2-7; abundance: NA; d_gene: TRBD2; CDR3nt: TGTGCCAGCAGTTACTTGGGACTAGCGGGGTTCGAGCAGTACTTC; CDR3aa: CASSYLGLAGFEQYF
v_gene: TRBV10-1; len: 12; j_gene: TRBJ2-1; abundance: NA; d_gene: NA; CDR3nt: TGCGCCAGCAGTGGCATCGGCAATGAGCAGTTCTTC; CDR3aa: CASSGIGNEQFF
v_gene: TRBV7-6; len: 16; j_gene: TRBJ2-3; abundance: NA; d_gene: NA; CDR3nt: TGTGCCAGCAGCTTAGGATTGCAAGTGTCCACAGATACGCAGTATTTT; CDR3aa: CASSLGLQVSTDTQYF
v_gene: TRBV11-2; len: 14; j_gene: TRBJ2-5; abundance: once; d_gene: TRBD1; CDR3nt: TGTGCCAGCAGCTTACTGACAGGGAAGCAGACCCAGTACTTC; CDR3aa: CASSLLTGKQTQYF
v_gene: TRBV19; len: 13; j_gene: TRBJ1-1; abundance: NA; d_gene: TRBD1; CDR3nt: TGTGCCAGTAACCGGGACAGGGGAACTGAAGCTTTCTTT; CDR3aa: CASNRDRGTEAFF
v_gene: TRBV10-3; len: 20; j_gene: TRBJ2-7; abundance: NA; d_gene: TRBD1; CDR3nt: TGTGCCATCAGTGAGTCAGGTTTCGGGACAGGGGGCGTGGGCACCTACGAGCAGTACTTC; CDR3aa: CAISESGFGTGGVGTYEQYF
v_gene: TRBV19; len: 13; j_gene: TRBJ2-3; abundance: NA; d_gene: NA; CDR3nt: TGTGCCAGTAGTATAGAAATGTGGGATACGCAGTATTTT; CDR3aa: CASSIEMWDTQYF